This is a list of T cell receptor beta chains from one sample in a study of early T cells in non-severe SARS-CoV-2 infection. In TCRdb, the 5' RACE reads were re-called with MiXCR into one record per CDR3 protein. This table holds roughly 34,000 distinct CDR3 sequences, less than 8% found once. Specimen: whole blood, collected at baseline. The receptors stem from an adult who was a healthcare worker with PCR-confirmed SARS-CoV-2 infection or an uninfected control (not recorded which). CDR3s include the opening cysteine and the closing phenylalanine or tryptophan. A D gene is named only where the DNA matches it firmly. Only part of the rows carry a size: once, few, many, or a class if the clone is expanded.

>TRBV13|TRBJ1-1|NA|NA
CASSPAAGTGMNTEAFF
TGTGCCAGCAGCCCCGCCGCCGGTACAGGTATGAACACTGAAGCTTTCTTT
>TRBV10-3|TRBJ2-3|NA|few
CAISESTGGRGADTQYF
TGTGCCATCAGTGAGTCGACGGGGGGCAGAGGTGCAGATACGCAGTATTTT
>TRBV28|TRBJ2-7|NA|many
CASSLFSYEQYF
TGTGCCAGCAGTTTATTCAGTTACGAGCAGTACTTC
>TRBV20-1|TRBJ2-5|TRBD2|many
CSARLAGPSQETQYF
TGCAGTGCTAGACTAGCGGGACCTTCCCAAGAGACCCAGTACTTC
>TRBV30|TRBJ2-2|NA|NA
CAWSVLPLKTGELFF
TGTGCCTGGAGTGTACTTCCGCTAAAGACCGGGGAGCTGTTTTTT
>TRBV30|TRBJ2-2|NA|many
CAWSVLRQVDTGELFF
TGTGCCTGGAGTGTACTTAGGCAGGTCGACACCGGGGAGCTGTTTTTT
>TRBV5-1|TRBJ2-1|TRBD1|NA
CASSPPDRPYNEQFF
TGCGCCAGCAGCCCCCCGGACAGGCCGTACAATGAGCAGTTCTTC
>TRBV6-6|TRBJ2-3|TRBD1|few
CASSPTTGTDTQYF
TGTGCCAGCAGTCCCACGACAGGGACAGATACGCAGTATTTT
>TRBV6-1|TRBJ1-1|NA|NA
CASREGNLNTEASF
TGTGCCAGCAGAGAAGGAAATCTGAACACTGAAGCTTCCTTT
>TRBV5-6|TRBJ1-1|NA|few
CASSLASVNTEAFF
TGTGCCAGCAGCTTGGCGTCGGTGAACACTGAAGCTTTCTTT
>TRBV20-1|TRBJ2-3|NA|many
CSARVGGDTQYF
TGCAGTGCTAGAGTCGGGGGCGATACGCAGTATTTT
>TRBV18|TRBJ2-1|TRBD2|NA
CASSPGGFGGRANEQFF
TGTGCCAGCTCACCAGGGGGATTCGGCGGGAGGGCCAATGAGCAGTTCTTC
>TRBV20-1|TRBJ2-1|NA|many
CSARAAGGGHNEQFF
TGCAGTGCTAGGGCGGCAGGGGGGGGCCACAATGAGCAGTTCTTC
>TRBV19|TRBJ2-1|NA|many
CASRSRYNEQFF
TGTGCCAGTAGGTCCAGGTACAATGAGCAGTTCTTC
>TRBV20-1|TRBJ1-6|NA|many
CSARGWGVNSPLHF
TGCAGTGCTAGAGGATGGGGGGTCAATTCACCCCTCCACTTT
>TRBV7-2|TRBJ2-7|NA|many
CASSPPGLALAGEQYF
TGTGCCAGCAGCCCGCCAGGGCTGGCCCTGGCGGGAGAGCAGTACTTC
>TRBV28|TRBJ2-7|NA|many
CASSLRRQNAYEQYF
TGTGCCAGCAGTTTGAGGAGGCAAAACGCCTACGAGCAGTACTTC
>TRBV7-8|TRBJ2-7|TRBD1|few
CASAIPGQGGSEQYF
TGTGCCAGCGCTATCCCCGGACAGGGAGGCTCCGAGCAGTACTTC
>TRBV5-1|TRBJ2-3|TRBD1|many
CASSKGQTTDTQYF
TGCGCCAGCAGCAAGGGACAGACCACAGATACGCAGTATTTT